This T cell receptor (beta chain) derives from a study of T cell responses to AZD1222 COVID-19 vaccine. V lost 1 base, J lost 4 bases, and 13 bases lay in between. The CDR3 sequence is 16 residues long. The V gene's germline CDR1 is LGHDT and CDR2 YNNKEL (reference sequence). Clones were read by immunoSEQ multiplex PCR, and TCRdb kept only the in-frame ones, dropping some. The table shows approximately 88,000 clones, with approximately 90% occurring only once. The specimen comprised peripheral blood, sampled 28 days after the second AZD1222 dose. The chain joins TRBV3-1 (or the pseudogene TRBV3-2) to TRBJ2-2, with D possibly matching TRBD2 (6 bases). The receptor was derived from an adult who received the AZD1222 COVID-19 vaccine. Written as DNA, the CDR3 is TGTGCCAGCAGCCAAGTTTTAGGGAGGAGCACCGGGGAGCTGTTTTTT. It is translated as CASSQVLGRSTGELFF.